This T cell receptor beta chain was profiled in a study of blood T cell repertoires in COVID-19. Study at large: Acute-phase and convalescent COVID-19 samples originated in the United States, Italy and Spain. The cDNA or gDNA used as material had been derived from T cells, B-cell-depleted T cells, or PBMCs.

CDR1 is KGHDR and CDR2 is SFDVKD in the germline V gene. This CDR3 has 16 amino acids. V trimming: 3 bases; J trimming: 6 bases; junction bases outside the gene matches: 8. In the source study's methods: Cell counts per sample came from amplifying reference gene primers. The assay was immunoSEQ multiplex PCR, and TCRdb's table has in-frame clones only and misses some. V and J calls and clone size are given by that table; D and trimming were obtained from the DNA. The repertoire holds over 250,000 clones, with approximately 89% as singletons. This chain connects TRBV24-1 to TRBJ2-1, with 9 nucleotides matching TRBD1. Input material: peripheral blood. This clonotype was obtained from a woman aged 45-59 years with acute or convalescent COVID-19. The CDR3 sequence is CATSDVTGTGFNEQFF. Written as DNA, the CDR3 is TGTGCCACCAGTGATGTTACCGGGACAGGGTTCAATGAGCAGTTCTTC.